These T cell receptor beta chains were read from a single sample in a study of shared clonotypes between healthy human individuals. The repertoire was sequenced with immunoSEQ multiplex PCR; TCRdb's copy has only in-frame clones and lacks some. The table records around 2,000,000 clones, less than 95% of them present only once. The sequencing input was naive CD8+ T cells sorted from blood. These receptors came from a man aged 18-30 years in good health. Both conserved end residues are part of each CDR3. Each record gives: V gene, D gene, clone size, J gene, CDR3 DNA, CDR3 protein. D genes are given only for firm matches. Not all rows give a size; the values are once, few, many and, for expanded clones, a class.

v_call: TRBV30; d_call: NA; clone_size: NA; j_call: TRBJ2-7; cdr3_nt: TGTGCCTGGAGTGTTGACAGTCTATCCTACGAGCAGTACTTC; cdr3_aa: CAWSVDSLSYEQYF
v_call: TRBV11-2; d_call: TRBD1; clone_size: NA; j_call: TRBJ2-7; cdr3_nt: TGTGCCAGCAGCTTGACAGGGGACTACGAGCAGTACTTC; cdr3_aa: CASSLTGDYEQYF
v_call: TRBV5-6; d_call: NA; clone_size: NA; j_call: TRBJ2-3; cdr3_nt: TGTGCCAGCAGCTTGATTTTCCCAGATACGCAGTATTTT; cdr3_aa: CASSLIFPDTQYF
v_call: TRBV28; d_call: NA; clone_size: NA; j_call: TRBJ2-5; cdr3_nt: TGTGCCAGCAGTACAGGACTATACGAGACCCAGTACTTC; cdr3_aa: CASSTGLYETQYF
v_call: TRBV10-1; d_call: NA; clone_size: NA; j_call: TRBJ1-1; cdr3_nt: TGCGCCAGCAGTCCCCATGCTAACACTGAAGCTTTCTTT; cdr3_aa: CASSPHANTEAFF
v_call: TRBV9; d_call: NA; clone_size: NA; j_call: TRBJ2-7; cdr3_nt: TGTGCCAGCAGCCTAGGGGGGGCTGGCGAGCAGTACTTC; cdr3_aa: CASSLGGAGEQYF
v_call: TRBV27; d_call: NA; clone_size: NA; j_call: TRBJ2-1; cdr3_nt: TGTGCCAGCAGTCCTCTACCCCTCGCGAGGAGCTCCTACAATGAGCAGTTCTTC; cdr3_aa: CASSPLPLARSSYNEQFF
v_call: TRBV9; d_call: TRBD1; clone_size: NA; j_call: TRBJ1-4; cdr3_nt: TGTGCCAGCAGTTGGACAGGGGGCGGTAATGAAAAACTGTTTTTT; cdr3_aa: CASSWTGGGNEKLFF
v_call: TRBV2; d_call: TRBD2; clone_size: NA; j_call: TRBJ2-7; cdr3_nt: TGTGCCAGCAGTCCCGAAAGCGGGAGTCGGGTCGAGCAGTACTTC; cdr3_aa: CASSPESGSRVEQYF
v_call: TRBV5-1; d_call: NA; clone_size: NA; j_call: TRBJ1-2; cdr3_nt: TGCGCCAGCAGCCGATCAACAGGAGGGGATGGCTACACCTTC; cdr3_aa: CASSRSTGGDGYTF
v_call: TRBV27; d_call: NA; clone_size: NA; j_call: TRBJ2-7; cdr3_nt: TGTGCCAGCAGTCCCAAGGTCTCGAGCTCCTACGAGCAGTACTTC; cdr3_aa: CASSPKVSSSYEQYF
v_call: TRBV27; d_call: NA; clone_size: NA; j_call: TRBJ1-6; cdr3_nt: TGTGCCAGCAGTTTACAGGAACAGGGCCGTAATTCACCCCTCCACTTT; cdr3_aa: CASSLQEQGRNSPLHF
v_call: TRBV11-2; d_call: NA; clone_size: once; j_call: TRBJ1-5; cdr3_nt: TGTGCCAGCAGCTTAGATTCGGGCAATCAGCCCCAGCATTTT; cdr3_aa: CASSLDSGNQPQHF
v_call: TRBV7-2; d_call: NA; clone_size: NA; j_call: TRBJ1-2; cdr3_nt: TGTGCCAGCAGCCCCGCGCATGGGGCAGCCTATGGCTACACCTTC; cdr3_aa: CASSPAHGAAYGYTF
v_call: TRBV20-1; d_call: NA; clone_size: NA; j_call: TRBJ1-1; cdr3_nt: TGCAGTGCTATCGAGACGATTGAAGCTTTCTTT; cdr3_aa: CSAIETIEAFF
v_call: TRBV11-2; d_call: TRBD1; clone_size: NA; j_call: TRBJ2-5; cdr3_nt: TGTGCCAGCAGCTTAGTTTTTGGACAGGGGTATCAAGAGACCCAGTACTTC; cdr3_aa: CASSLVFGQGYQETQYF
v_call: TRBV19; d_call: NA; clone_size: NA; j_call: TRBJ1-4; cdr3_nt: TGTGCCAGTAGTAGTCTTGACCGTGCAACTAATGAAAAACTGTTTTTT; cdr3_aa: CASSSLDRATNEKLFF
v_call: TRBV4-3; d_call: NA; clone_size: NA; j_call: TRBJ2-1; cdr3_nt: TGCGCCAGCAGCCACGGAACAGGCAACAATGAGCAGTTCTTC; cdr3_aa: CASSHGTGNNEQFF
v_call: TRBV6-1; d_call: TRBD1; clone_size: NA; j_call: TRBJ2-7; cdr3_nt: TGTGCCAGCAGTCAGGGGGCGACTTACGAGCAGTACTTC; cdr3_aa: CASSQGATYEQYF
v_call: TRBV30; d_call: TRBD1; clone_size: NA; j_call: TRBJ2-2; cdr3_nt: TGTGCCTGGACGCAGGGGGCGCGCGGTCGGACCGGGGAGCTGTTTTTT; cdr3_aa: CAWTQGARGRTGELFF
v_call: TRBV7-9; d_call: NA; clone_size: once; j_call: TRBJ2-7; cdr3_nt: TGTGCCAGCAGCTCCGGGCCCATCATTAGCTCCTACGAGCAGTACTTC; cdr3_aa: CASSSGPIISSYEQYF
v_call: TRBV29-1; d_call: NA; clone_size: NA; j_call: TRBJ2-7; cdr3_nt: TGCAGCGTTCTTGAGCACAAGGACTACGAGCAGTACTTC; cdr3_aa: CSVLEHKDYEQYF
v_call: TRBV28; d_call: NA; clone_size: NA; j_call: TRBJ2-7; cdr3_nt: TGTGCCAGCAGTTTAGGAAGTGTTTCCTACGAGCAGTACTTC; cdr3_aa: CASSLGSVSYEQYF
v_call: TRBV10-2; d_call: NA; clone_size: NA; j_call: TRBJ2-7; cdr3_nt: TGCGCCAGCAGGCCAGGGGGAGGGGACGAGCAGTACTTC; cdr3_aa: CASRPGGGDEQYF
v_call: TRBV6-1; d_call: NA; clone_size: NA; j_call: TRBJ1-6; cdr3_nt: TGTGCCAGCAGTGAGGGCCGGAGTAATTCACCCCTCCACTTT; cdr3_aa: CASSEGRSNSPLHF
v_call: TRBV2; d_call: TRBD1; clone_size: NA; j_call: TRBJ2-5; cdr3_nt: TGTGCCAGCTATCGGACAGGGCAAGAGACCCAGTACTTC; cdr3_aa: CASYRTGQETQYF
v_call: TRBV13; d_call: TRBD2; clone_size: NA; j_call: TRBJ2-3; cdr3_nt: TGTGCCAGCAGCTCCCGGGAGACGGGGGGGCATCCGACAGATACGCAGTATTTT; cdr3_aa: CASSSRETGGHPTDTQYF
v_call: TRBV5-6; d_call: NA; clone_size: NA; j_call: TRBJ1-1; cdr3_nt: TGTGCCAGCAGCCGGGGGTCCACAAGCCCTGAAGCTTTCTTT; cdr3_aa: CASSRGSTSPEAFF
v_call: TRBV28; d_call: NA; clone_size: NA; j_call: TRBJ2-1; cdr3_nt: TGTGCCAGTTGCCTACTATCCTACAATGAGCAGTTCTTC; cdr3_aa: CASCLLSYNEQFF
v_call: TRBV19; d_call: NA; clone_size: NA; j_call: TRBJ1-2; cdr3_nt: TGTGCCAGTAGTATGGAGGGGCTGGGCCCCTATGGCTACACCTTC; cdr3_aa: CASSMEGLGPYGYTF
v_call: TRBV13; d_call: TRBD1; clone_size: NA; j_call: TRBJ2-2; cdr3_nt: TGTGCCAGCAGCCTTGGACAGGGCGCCACCGGGGAGCTGTTTTTT; cdr3_aa: CASSLGQGATGELFF
v_call: TRBV27; d_call: TRBD1; clone_size: NA; j_call: TRBJ2-7; cdr3_nt: TGTGCCAGCAGTTTCACAGGGGGTGACGAGCAGTACTTC; cdr3_aa: CASSFTGGDEQYF
v_call: TRBV6-5; d_call: NA; clone_size: NA; j_call: TRBJ1-2; cdr3_nt: TGTGCCAGCAGTTACTATTCGAACGGGGGGAGTCGTGGCTACACCTTC; cdr3_aa: CASSYYSNGGSRGYTF
v_call: TRBV29-1; d_call: NA; clone_size: NA; j_call: TRBJ1-1; cdr3_nt: TGCAGCGTTGATGAGGGAAACACTGAAGCTTTCTTT; cdr3_aa: CSVDEGNTEAFF
v_call: TRBV7-9; d_call: NA; clone_size: NA; j_call: TRBJ1-2; cdr3_nt: TGTGCCAGCAGGACGGCTAACTATGGCTACACCTTC; cdr3_aa: CASRTANYGYTF
v_call: TRBV7-2; d_call: NA; clone_size: NA; j_call: TRBJ2-7; cdr3_nt: TGTGCCAGCAGCTTAGACTTCACCCCATTCAGCTACGAGCAGTACTTC; cdr3_aa: CASSLDFTPFSYEQYF
v_call: TRBV28; d_call: NA; clone_size: NA; j_call: TRBJ1-2; cdr3_nt: TGTGCCAGCAGTTCCTCCTTTTCAGGGGCTGGCTACACCTTC; cdr3_aa: CASSSSFSGAGYTF
v_call: TRBV14; d_call: TRBD2; clone_size: NA; j_call: TRBJ2-7; cdr3_nt: TGTGCCAGCAGCGTGACTAGCGGGAGTGAGCAGTACTTC; cdr3_aa: CASSVTSGSEQYF
v_call: TRBV28; d_call: NA; clone_size: NA; j_call: TRBJ2-5; cdr3_nt: TGTGCCAGCAGCAATAATCCATGGCGAGGGGAAGAGACCCAGTACTTC; cdr3_aa: CASSNNPWRGEETQYF
v_call: TRBV7-6; d_call: TRBD2; clone_size: NA; j_call: TRBJ2-1; cdr3_nt: TGTGCCAGCAGCCAAACCGTAGCGGGAGACGGAGGGAATGAGCAGTTCTTC; cdr3_aa: CASSQTVAGDGGNEQFF
v_call: TRBV27; d_call: TRBD1; clone_size: NA; j_call: TRBJ1-2; cdr3_nt: TGTGCCAGCGGGACAGGGGCTTTCTATGGCTACACCTTC; cdr3_aa: CASGTGAFYGYTF
v_call: TRBV28; d_call: NA; clone_size: NA; j_call: TRBJ2-1; cdr3_nt: TGTGCCAGCAGTTTATACGCGGCTTACAATGAGCAGTTCTTC; cdr3_aa: CASSLYAAYNEQFF
v_call: TRBV29-1; d_call: NA; clone_size: NA; j_call: TRBJ1-4; cdr3_nt: TGCAGCGTTGAAGATCTGGACCCCGAGGCAAAACTGTTTTTT; cdr3_aa: CSVEDLDPEAKLFF
v_call: TRBV11-2; d_call: NA; clone_size: few; j_call: TRBJ2-7; cdr3_nt: TGTGCCAGCAGCTTCGGCGGAGACTACGAGCAGTACTTC; cdr3_aa: CASSFGGDYEQYF
v_call: TRBV9; d_call: NA; clone_size: once; j_call: TRBJ2-3; cdr3_nt: TGTGCCAGCAGCATAGGGACGGGAGATACGCAGTATTTT; cdr3_aa: CASSIGTGDTQYF
v_call: TRBV28; d_call: TRBD1; clone_size: once; j_call: TRBJ2-5; cdr3_nt: TGTGCCAGCAGTTCCGGGACAGGGGGTCAGACCCAGTACTTC; cdr3_aa: CASSSGTGGQTQYF
v_call: TRBV7-2; d_call: NA; clone_size: NA; j_call: TRBJ1-2; cdr3_nt: TGTGCCAGCAGCTTAGAAGCTAAGGGGTACTATGGCTACACCTTC; cdr3_aa: CASSLEAKGYYGYTF
v_call: TRBV9; d_call: NA; clone_size: NA; j_call: TRBJ2-3; cdr3_nt: TGTGCCAGCAGCGTAGGCGGGAGCACAGATACGCAGTATTTT; cdr3_aa: CASSVGGSTDTQYF
v_call: TRBV11-1; d_call: NA; clone_size: NA; j_call: TRBJ2-5; cdr3_nt: TGTGCCAGCAGTCCGGACAGCGAAGAGACCCAGTACTTC; cdr3_aa: CASSPDSEETQYF
v_call: TRBV7-9; d_call: TRBD2; clone_size: once; j_call: TRBJ2-1; cdr3_nt: TGTGCCAGCAGCTCCGTAGCGGGATCCTACAATGAGCAGTTCTTC; cdr3_aa: CASSSVAGSYNEQFF
v_call: TRBV2; d_call: NA; clone_size: few; j_call: TRBJ2-5; cdr3_nt: TGTGCCAGCAGGGATGAGGGGATGCCGGTCGGGACCCAGTACTTC; cdr3_aa: CASRDEGMPVGTQYF